This TCR beta chain stems from a study of OX40 agonist ivuxolimab in advanced cancers. TCRdb's table, derived via immunoSEQ multiplex PCR, lists solely in-frame clones and lacks some. The table shows tens of thousands of clones, with around 90% occurring only once. Trimming pared 3 bases from V and 8 bases from J, leaving 14 bases between. CDR1 and CDR2 (germline): KGHSH, LQKENI. This CDR3 spans 14 amino acids. This clone was observed a single time. This specimen was CD4+ or CD8+ T cells sorted from blood, taken in a trial of the OX40 agonist ivuxolimab. This clonotype was obtained from an adult with an advanced solid tumor such as melanoma, head and neck, liver or kidney cancer. This sequence joins TRBV18 and TRBJ2-1, with TRBD1 as a possible D gene (5 bases). The CDR3 protein is CASSPQGRDDEQFF. For the CDR3, the DNA is TGTGCCAGCTCACCTCAGGGCAGGGATGATGAGCAGTTCTTC. The whole variable domain, filled in from reference TRBV18 and TRBJ2-1, reads NAGVMQNPRHLVRRRGQEARLRCSPMKGHSHVYWYRQLPEEGLKFMVYLQKENIIDESGMPKERFSAEFPKEGPSILRIQQVVRGDSAAYFCASSPQGRDDEQFFGPGTRLTVL.